A selection of T cell receptor beta chains follows, all from one sample in a study of blood T cell repertoires in COVID-19. Profiled with immunoSEQ multiplex PCR; TCRdb holds only in-frame clones, not every one. The sample includes under 300,000 clones, approximately 84% of them seen just once. Sample: peripheral blood. These receptors all come from a human donor with COVID-19, enrolled during active disease. The donor label of this sample is uncertain. Both conserved end residues are part of each CDR3. D genes are given only for firm matches. Where a row states a size, it is once, few, many or the class of an expanded clone; other rows omit it.

clone size: NA; J gene: TRBJ1-3; D gene: NA; V gene: TRBV5-1; CDR3 DNA: TGCGCCAGCAGCTTGGGGAGCCCGAGCTCTGGAAACACCATATATTTT; CDR3 protein: CASSLGSPSSGNTIYF
clone size: NA; J gene: TRBJ1-4; D gene: TRBD1; V gene: TRBV7-8; CDR3 DNA: TGTGCCAGCAGCTCGGGACAGGCGGCAAATGAAAAACTGTTTTTT; CDR3 protein: CASSSGQAANEKLFF
clone size: NA; J gene: TRBJ2-2; D gene: NA; V gene: TRBV5-4; CDR3 DNA: TGTGCCAGCAGCCGTAGCGGAGACGCGAACACCGGGGAGCTGTTTTTT; CDR3 protein: CASSRSGDANTGELFF
clone size: few; J gene: TRBJ1-5; D gene: TRBD1; V gene: TRBV6-6; CDR3 DNA: TGTGCCAGCAGTTACTCGCCAGGGGGCCCTAGACAGCCCCAGCATTTT; CDR3 protein: CASSYSPGGPRQPQHF
clone size: NA; J gene: TRBJ2-2; D gene: TRBD1; V gene: TRBV5-1; CDR3 DNA: TGCGCCAGCAGCTTGATGTCAGGGGGCACCGGGGAGCTGTTTTTT; CDR3 protein: CASSLMSGGTGELFF
clone size: NA; J gene: TRBJ2-2; D gene: TRBD2; V gene: TRBV5-1; CDR3 DNA: TGCGCCAGCAGCTCGATAGCGGGAGGTCGGACCGGGGAGCTGTTTTTT; CDR3 protein: CASSSIAGGRTGELFF
clone size: NA; J gene: TRBJ1-2; D gene: NA; V gene: TRBV9; CDR3 DNA: TGTGCCAGCAGCGCGACCACGGCGAGGGATGGCTACACCTTC; CDR3 protein: CASSATTARDGYTF
clone size: NA; J gene: TRBJ2-7; D gene: NA; V gene: TRBV13; CDR3 DNA: TGTGCCAGCAGCCCTAACAGGGCCGGTAGCTCCTACGAGCAGTACTTC; CDR3 protein: CASSPNRAGSSYEQYF
clone size: NA; J gene: TRBJ2-3; D gene: TRBD2; V gene: TRBV18; CDR3 DNA: TGTGCCAGCTCACCCGGGACTAGCGGGAGAGATACGCAGTATTTT; CDR3 protein: CASSPGTSGRDTQYF
clone size: NA; J gene: TRBJ2-2; D gene: TRBD1; V gene: TRBV3-1/TRBV3-2; CDR3 DNA: TGTGCCAGCAGCCCTATCACAGGGGCGGCCGGGGAGCTGTTTTTT; CDR3 protein: CASSPITGAAGELFF
clone size: NA; J gene: TRBJ2-6; D gene: NA; V gene: TRBV7-3; CDR3 DNA: TGTGCCAGCAGTCCGGCAGGGACTGGGGCCAACGTCCTGACTTTC; CDR3 protein: CASSPAGTGANVLTF
clone size: NA; J gene: TRBJ2-5; D gene: TRBD1; V gene: TRBV7-3; CDR3 DNA: TGTGCCAGCAGCTTAGGGACAGCCACCTCCCAAGAGACCCAGTACTTC; CDR3 protein: CASSLGTATSQETQYF
clone size: NA; J gene: TRBJ2-3; D gene: NA; V gene: TRBV5-6; CDR3 DNA: TGTGCCAGCAGCCCCTATGACGGAGGGCCCTCGGATACGCAGTATTTT; CDR3 protein: CASSPYDGGPSDTQYF
clone size: NA; J gene: TRBJ1-1; D gene: NA; V gene: TRBV11-2; CDR3 DNA: TGTGCCAGCAGCTTAGGGGCAGGGATGAACACTGAAGCTTTCTTT; CDR3 protein: CASSLGAGMNTEAFF
clone size: NA; J gene: TRBJ1-1; D gene: TRBD1; V gene: TRBV9; CDR3 DNA: TGTGCCAGCAGCGTAGGACAGGGGGCAAGAGAAGCTTTCTTT; CDR3 protein: CASSVGQGAREAFF
clone size: NA; J gene: TRBJ1-1; D gene: NA; V gene: TRBV10-3; CDR3 DNA: TGTGCCATCAGGGACAGTCGGAACACTGAAGCTTTCTTT; CDR3 protein: CAIRDSRNTEAFF
clone size: many; J gene: TRBJ2-7; D gene: NA; V gene: TRBV20-1; CDR3 DNA: TGCAGTGCCCCTTATTCCTACGAGCAGTACTTC; CDR3 protein: CSAPYSYEQYF
clone size: NA; J gene: TRBJ1-1; D gene: TRBD1; V gene: TRBV9; CDR3 DNA: TGTGCCAGCAGCGCCGACAGGGAAGCTCGGAACACTGAAGCTTTCTTT; CDR3 protein: CASSADREARNTEAFF
clone size: NA; J gene: TRBJ2-1; D gene: NA; V gene: TRBV3-1/TRBV3-2; CDR3 DNA: TGTGCCAGCAGCCAAGAGTCCATTTACAATGAGCAGTTCTTC; CDR3 protein: CASSQESIYNEQFF
clone size: NA; J gene: TRBJ2-7; D gene: NA; V gene: TRBV5-4; CDR3 DNA: TGTGCCAGCAGCACCTACAGGGATCTTGGGTACGAGCAGTACTTC; CDR3 protein: CASSTYRDLGYEQYF
clone size: NA; J gene: TRBJ2-3; D gene: TRBD1; V gene: TRBV27; CDR3 DNA: TGTGCCAGCAGTTACAGGGGAGTTGAGGCAGATACGCAGTATTTT; CDR3 protein: CASSYRGVEADTQYF
clone size: NA; J gene: TRBJ1-4; D gene: TRBD1; V gene: TRBV19; CDR3 DNA: TGTGCCAGTAGCTACGGACAGGTTGCTAATGAAAAACTGTTTTTT; CDR3 protein: CASSYGQVANEKLFF
clone size: NA; J gene: TRBJ2-4; D gene: TRBD2; V gene: TRBV7-6; CDR3 DNA: TGTGCCAGCAGCTTAGTGGCTAGCGGGAGTCTTGGTAACATTCAGTACTTC; CDR3 protein: CASSLVASGSLGNIQYF
clone size: NA; J gene: TRBJ2-2; D gene: NA; V gene: TRBV7-9; CDR3 DNA: TGTGCCAGCAGTTTCGCGAATAGGAACACCGGGGAGCTGTTTTTT; CDR3 protein: CASSFANRNTGELFF
clone size: NA; J gene: TRBJ1-2; D gene: NA; V gene: TRBV11-2; CDR3 DNA: TGTGCCAGCAGCTTAGTACAGGGTGGCTACACCTTC; CDR3 protein: CASSLVQGGYTF
clone size: NA; J gene: TRBJ1-3; D gene: NA; V gene: TRBV7-8; CDR3 DNA: TGTGCCAGCAGCCCCAGGGGTCCTGTCTCTGGAAACACCATATATTTT; CDR3 protein: CASSPRGPVSGNTIYF
clone size: NA; J gene: TRBJ1-3; D gene: NA; V gene: TRBV2; CDR3 DNA: TGTGCCAGCAGCCCACAGGGAAACTCTGGAAACACCATATATTTT; CDR3 protein: CASSPQGNSGNTIYF
clone size: NA; J gene: TRBJ2-3; D gene: TRBD2; V gene: TRBV3-1/TRBV3-2; CDR3 DNA: TGTGCCAGCAGCCAGGGAGGGCCCTCAGATACGCAGTATTTT; CDR3 protein: CASSQGGPSDTQYF
clone size: NA; J gene: TRBJ1-4; D gene: NA; V gene: TRBV15; CDR3 DNA: TGTGCCACCAGCAGAGAAGTCGGGAGTGTCACTAATGAAAAACTGTTTTTT; CDR3 protein: CATSREVGSVTNEKLFF
clone size: NA; J gene: TRBJ1-6; D gene: TRBD1; V gene: TRBV27; CDR3 DNA: TGTGCCAGCAGGACGGACAGGGGGCGTGGGAATTCACCCCTCCACTTT; CDR3 protein: CASRTDRGRGNSPLHF
clone size: NA; J gene: TRBJ2-2; D gene: TRBD2; V gene: TRBV10-3; CDR3 DNA: TGTGCCATCAGGCCCCTTACCGCTAGCGGGGGGAACACCGGGGAGCTGTTTTTT; CDR3 protein: CAIRPLTASGGNTGELFF
clone size: NA; J gene: TRBJ2-3; D gene: TRBD2; V gene: TRBV2; CDR3 DNA: TGTGCCAGCAGTGAAAGGAGGACTAGCTCAGATACGCAGTATTTT; CDR3 protein: CASSERRTSSDTQYF
clone size: few; J gene: TRBJ1-3; D gene: NA; V gene: TRBV27; CDR3 DNA: TGTGCCAGCAGTAAGGAGACAGGTCTCTCTGGAAACACCATATATTTT; CDR3 protein: CASSKETGLSGNTIYF
clone size: NA; J gene: TRBJ2-7; D gene: TRBD2; V gene: TRBV25-1; CDR3 DNA: TGTGCCAGCAGCCACGGACTAGCAACGGTGGACGAGCAGTACTTC; CDR3 protein: CASSHGLATVDEQYF
clone size: few; J gene: TRBJ1-2; D gene: TRBD1; V gene: TRBV5-1; CDR3 DNA: TGCGCCAGCAGCTTGGAGGGACAGGGCCCGTGGGGCTACACCTTC; CDR3 protein: CASSLEGQGPWGYTF
clone size: NA; J gene: TRBJ1-6; D gene: NA; V gene: TRBV10-3; CDR3 DNA: TGTGCCATCAGTGAGGCGGTTTCACCCCTCCACTTT; CDR3 protein: CAISEAVSPLHF
clone size: NA; J gene: TRBJ2-5; D gene: NA; V gene: TRBV4-1; CDR3 DNA: TGCGCCAGCAGCCAAGATCCCAGGTTAGGGACCCAGTACTTC; CDR3 protein: CASSQDPRLGTQYF
clone size: NA; J gene: TRBJ1-1; D gene: TRBD1; V gene: TRBV5-1; CDR3 DNA: TGCGCCAGCAATAAGGGACAGCCCACGAACACTGAAGCTTTCTTT; CDR3 protein: CASNKGQPTNTEAFF
clone size: NA; J gene: TRBJ1-2; D gene: TRBD1; V gene: TRBV6-5; CDR3 DNA: TGTGCCAGCTACAGGGGGAATTGGTATGGCTACACCTTC; CDR3 protein: CASYRGNWYGYTF
clone size: once; J gene: TRBJ1-5; D gene: NA; V gene: TRBV11-3; CDR3 DNA: TGTGCCAGCAGCTTATTCCACGGTCAGCCCCAGCATTTT; CDR3 protein: CASSLFHGQPQHF